A single sample is the source of the 9 T cell receptor beta chains below, sequenced in a study of blood T cell repertoires in COVID-19. The method was immunoSEQ multiplex PCR; TCRdb's version includes in-frame clones alone and lacks a portion of them. The sample consists of around 60,000 clones, approximately 83% of them appearing once. The specimen sequenced was peripheral blood. The receptors shown here come from a human donor in a cohort sampled during active COVID-19.

This rearrangement joins TRBV5-4 to TRBJ2-2; TRBD2 is a possible D gene (5 bases). V dropped 1 base and J dropped 1 base, with 8 bases sitting between them. This CDR3 is built from 15 residues. The germline CDR1 and CDR2 sequences are SGHNT and YYREEE (reference sequence). The CDR3 DNA sequence: TGTGCCAGCAGCTTGATCGGGAAGAACACCGGGGAGCTGTTTTTT. Protein product: CASSLIGKNTGELFF.

The chain's CDR3 is CASSLVPGQNYGYTF. In DNA, the CDR3 is TGTGCCAGCAGTCTGGTCCCGGGACAGAACTATGGCTACACCTTC. The chain joins TRBV6-5 to TRBJ1-2, with TRBD1 identical over 7 bases. J lost 2 bases, V lost 5 bases, and 8 bases had no gene match. CDR1 and CDR2 from the germline V gene are MNHEY and SVGAGI. There are 15 residues in the CDR3.

The DNA of the CDR3 is TGTGCCAGCAGGGGCCTAATCGGAAGCGAAAAACTGTTTTTT. Its translation is CASRGLIGSEKLFF. The chain combines TRBV6-5 with TRBJ1-4; no reliable D call. Germline values: CDR1 MNHEY, CDR2 SVGAGI. The CDR3 spans 14 residues. V was cut by 6 bases and J by 8 bases, with 16 bases left in between.

This chain links TRBV19 with TRBJ1-1; no clear D. Trimming left V 7 bases short and J 8 bases short, with 23 bases between. The CDR3 is 15 residues long. Germline V gene lookup returns CDR1 LNHDA and CDR2 SQIVND (reference sequence). CDR3 loop: CASTLKGGTQREAFF. In DNA form, the CDR3 reads TGTGCCAGTACCTTGAAAGGAGGCACACAACGAGAAGCTTTCTTT.

The rearrangement uses TRBV6-2 or TRBV6-3 and TRBJ1-5; D not resolved. The CDR3 has 13 amino acids. Trimming removed 5 bases from V and 0 bases from J, with 5 bases in between. Germline CDR1 MNHEY, CDR2 SVGEGT. CDR3 in amino acids: CASSPYSNQPQHF. CDR3 coding DNA: TGTGCCAGCAGTCCGTATAGCAATCAGCCCCAGCATTTT.

The chain combines TRBV4-1 with TRBJ2-5; 14 bases line up with TRBD2. CDR1 and CDR2 (germline): MGHRA, YSYEKL. The CDR3 consists of 17 residues. V dropped 5 bases and J dropped 5; count of bases not matched to a gene: 10. The CDR3 bases are TGCGCCAGCAGCGCCCGGACTAGCGGGAGGTTTGGCGAGACCCAGTACTTC. This encodes CASSARTSGRFGETQYF.

The V call is TRBV3-1 (or the pseudogene TRBV3-2), the J call TRBJ2-5, with 14 bases fitting TRBD2. J was trimmed by 4 bases and V by 4 bases; bases with no gene match: 5. CDR3 length equals 16 residues. Germline V gene sequence: CDR1 LGHDT, CDR2 YNNKEL (reference sequence). This CDR3 reads CASSRGTSGRSETQYF. The CDR3 nucleotides are TGTGCCAGCAGCCGAGGGACTAGCGGGAGATCAGAGACCCAGTACTTC.

The genes are TRBV5-1 and TRBJ2-5; 9 positions match TRBD1. J was trimmed by 2 bases and V by 0 bases; bases with no gene match: 8. The CDR3 consists of 17 residues. Germline CDR1 and CDR2: SGHRS and YFSETQ. DNA for the CDR3: TGCGCCAGCAGCTTGGGGGGACAGGGAGGAGGGCAAGAGACCCAGTACTTC. This gives the protein CASSLGGQGGGQETQYF.

The chain employs TRBV28 and TRBJ2-7; D call uncertain. Trimming removed 6 bases from V and 5 bases from J, with 11 bases in between. The CDR3 is 12 residues long. Looked up from germline, CDR1 is MDHEN and CDR2 is SYDVKM. The CDR3 region is CASRGRFDEQYF. In DNA form, the CDR3 reads TGTGCCAGCAGGGGCAGGTTCGACGAGCAGTACTTC.